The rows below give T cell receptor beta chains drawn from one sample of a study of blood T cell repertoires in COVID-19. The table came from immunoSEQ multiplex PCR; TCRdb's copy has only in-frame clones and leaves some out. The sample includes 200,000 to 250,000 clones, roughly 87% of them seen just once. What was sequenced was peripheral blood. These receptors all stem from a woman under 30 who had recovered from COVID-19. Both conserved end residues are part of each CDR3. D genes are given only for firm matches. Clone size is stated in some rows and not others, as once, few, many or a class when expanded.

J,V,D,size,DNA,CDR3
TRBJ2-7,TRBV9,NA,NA,TGTGCCAGCAGCGTAGACAGGGCCTCCTACGAGCAGTACTTC,CASSVDRASYEQYF
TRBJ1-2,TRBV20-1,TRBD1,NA,TGCAGTGCTAGTTATAGGACAGGGGGGTATGGCTACACCTTC,CSASYRTGGYGYTF
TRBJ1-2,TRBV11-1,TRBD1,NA,TGTGCCAGCAGCTTTCGGGACAGAGATGGCTACACCTTC,CASSFRDRDGYTF
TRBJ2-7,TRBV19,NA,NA,TGTGCCAGTAGTATAAAAGTACTCAACGAGCAGTACTTC,CASSIKVLNEQYF
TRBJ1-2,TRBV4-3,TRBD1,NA,TGCGCCAGCAGCCCTGGGGACAGGCGAAACTATGGCTACACCTTC,CASSPGDRRNYGYTF
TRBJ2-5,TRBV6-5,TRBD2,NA,TGTGCCAGCAGTCCGGGACTAGCGGGACAAGAGACCCAGTACTTC,CASSPGLAGQETQYF
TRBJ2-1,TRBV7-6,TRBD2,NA,TGTGCCAGCAGCTCACTAGCGGGGTCCTACAATGAGCAGTTCTTC,CASSSLAGSYNEQFF
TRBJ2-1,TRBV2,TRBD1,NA,TGTGCCAGCAGGGGGACAGGGCAGGAGCAGTTCTTC,CASRGTGQEQFF
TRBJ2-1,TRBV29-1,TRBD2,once,TGCAGCGTCACTGGGACTAGCGGGAGAAATGAGCAGTTCTTC,CSVTGTSGRNEQFF
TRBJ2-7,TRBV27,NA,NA,TGTGCCAGCAGTTTCCAGGGGTCGGGTGAGCAGTACTTC,CASSFQGSGEQYF
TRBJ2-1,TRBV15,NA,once,TGTGCCACCAGCAGAGATTGGGCGGGGCAGTTCTTC,CATSRDWAGQFF
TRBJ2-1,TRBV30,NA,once,TGTGCCTGGAGGCCTAGCTCCTCCTACAATGAGCAGTTCTTC,CAWRPSSSYNEQFF
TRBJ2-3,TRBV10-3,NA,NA,TGTGCCATCCTAGGGGAAATGCCCGATACGCAGTATTTT,CAILGEMPDTQYF
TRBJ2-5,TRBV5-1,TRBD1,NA,TGCGCCAGCAGCCGCTGGACAGGACGAGAGACCCAGTACTTC,CASSRWTGRETQYF
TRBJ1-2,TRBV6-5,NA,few,TGTGCCAGCAGTTACGATGTCGGGGAATTCTATGGCTACACCTTC,CASSYDVGEFYGYTF
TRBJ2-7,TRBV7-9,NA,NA,TGTGCCAGCAGCTTAGCTCTTAGCCTGCGCGAGCAGTACTTC,CASSLALSLREQYF
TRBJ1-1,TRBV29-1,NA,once,TGCAGCGTTGAAGCTTCGGTGGACACTGAAGCTTTCTTT,CSVEASVDTEAFF
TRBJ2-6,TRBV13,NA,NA,TGTGCCAGTGGGGACAAGGCAAACTCTGGGGCCAACGTCCTGACTTTC,CASGDKANSGANVLTF
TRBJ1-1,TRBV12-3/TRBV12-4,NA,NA,TGTGCCAGCAGTTCCCGGGCGGGGACTGAAGCTTTCTTT,CASSSRAGTEAFF
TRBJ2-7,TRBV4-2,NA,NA,TGTGCCAGCAGCCAAGGCGGTAATATCTACGAGCAGTACTTC,CASSQGGNIYEQYF
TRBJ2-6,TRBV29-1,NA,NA,TGCAGCGTCCGTTCCGGGGCCAACGTCCTGACTTTC,CSVRSGANVLTF
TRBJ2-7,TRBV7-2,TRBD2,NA,TGTGCCAGCAGCTTAGCGGGGGACGGGACTAACTACGAGCAGTACTTC,CASSLAGDGTNYEQYF
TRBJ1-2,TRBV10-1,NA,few,TGCGCCAGCAGTGCCGACAGTCTCTATGGCTACACCTTC,CASSADSLYGYTF
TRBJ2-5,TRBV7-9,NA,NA,TGTGCCAGCAGCTTTATTGGGAGAGAGACCCAGTACTTC,CASSFIGRETQYF
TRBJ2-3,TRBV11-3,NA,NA,TGTGCCAGCAGCTCCGCCCCGGGGGATACGCAGTATTTT,CASSSAPGDTQYF
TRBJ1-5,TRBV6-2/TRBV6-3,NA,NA,TGTGCCAGCAGTCCCTATAGCAATCAGCCCCAGCATTTT,CASSPYSNQPQHF
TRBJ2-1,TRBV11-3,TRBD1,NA,TGTGCCAGCAGCTATATGACAGGGGAGGACAATGAGCAGTTCTTC,CASSYMTGEDNEQFF
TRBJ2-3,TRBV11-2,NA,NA,TGTGCCAGCAGCTTAGGTCTAGCCCTCGATACGCAGTATTTT,CASSLGLALDTQYF
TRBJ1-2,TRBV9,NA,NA,TGTGCCAGCAGCGTAGGTGGGGGCGCGGGTGGCTACACCTTC,CASSVGGGAGGYTF
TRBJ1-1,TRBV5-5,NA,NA,TGTGCCAGCAGCGCAGTCCGAGACAGGTTGGATGAAGCTTTCTTT,CASSAVRDRLDEAFF
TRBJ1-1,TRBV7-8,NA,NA,TGTGCCAGCAGCCCAACAACGAACACTGAAGCTTTCTTT,CASSPTTNTEAFF
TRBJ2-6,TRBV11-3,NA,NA,TGTGCCAGCAGCTTAGTTCCCGGGTATGGGGCCAACGTCCTGACTTTC,CASSLVPGYGANVLTF
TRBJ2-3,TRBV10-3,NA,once,TGTGCCATCACAGGGGTCGACACAGATACGCAGTATTTT,CAITGVDTDTQYF
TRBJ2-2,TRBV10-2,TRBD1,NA,TGCGCCAGCAGTCGGACAGGGGGTTTCATAGGGGAGCTGTTTTTT,CASSRTGGFIGELFF
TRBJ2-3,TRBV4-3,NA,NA,TGCGCCAGCAGCCGGGCCTTGACAGGTTTCACAGATACGCAGTATTTT,CASSRALTGFTDTQYF
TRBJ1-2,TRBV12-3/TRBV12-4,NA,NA,TGTGCCAGCAGCCTCGGGTGGGACTATGGCTACACCTTC,CASSLGWDYGYTF
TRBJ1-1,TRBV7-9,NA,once,TGTGCCAGCAGCGCACTACTGAACACTGAAGCTTTCTTT,CASSALLNTEAFF
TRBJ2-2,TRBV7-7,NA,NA,TGTGCCAGCGGACCGAACCTCAGGGGCGCCGGGGAGCTGTTTTTT,CASGPNLRGAGELFF
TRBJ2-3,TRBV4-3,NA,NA,TGCGCCAGCAGCCAATTAAAAGGTAGGCTGGACTGGGATACGCAGTATTTT,CASSQLKGRLDWDTQYF
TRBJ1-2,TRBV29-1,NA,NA,TGCAGCGTTGAGGGGGTCACAGGGATCGAGTATGGCTACACCTTC,CSVEGVTGIEYGYTF
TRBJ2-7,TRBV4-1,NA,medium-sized,TGCGCCAGCAGCCACGCCGGTGGGGGGTACGAGCAGTACTTC,CASSHAGGGYEQYF
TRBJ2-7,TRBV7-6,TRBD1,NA,TGTGCCAGCAGCTTAGCCCCCGCGGGGACAGGGCCCAGCTCCTACGAGCAGTACTTC,CASSLAPAGTGPSSYEQYF
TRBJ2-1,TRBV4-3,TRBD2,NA,TGCGCCAGCAGCCAAGGTTTCGGGAGGGATGAGCAGTTCTTC,CASSQGFGRDEQFF
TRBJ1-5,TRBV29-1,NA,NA,TGCAGCGTTGTACCAGGTCTGGGTCAGCCCCAGCATTTT,CSVVPGLGQPQHF
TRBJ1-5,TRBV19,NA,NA,TGTGCCAGCGAGGGGGGGGGACAGCCCCAGCATTTT,CASEGGGQPQHF
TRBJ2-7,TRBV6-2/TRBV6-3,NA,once,TGTGCCAGCAGTTACTCCCAGTCCTACGAGCAGTACTTC,CASSYSQSYEQYF
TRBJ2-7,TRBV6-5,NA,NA,TGTGCCAGCAGTTCCACTAGAACCTCCTACGAGCAGTACTTC,CASSSTRTSYEQYF